A single sample gave rise to the 28 T cell receptor beta chains below, sequenced in a study of blood T cells in healthy people across ages. A J-beta primer mix and a sample-barcoded 5' primer were used in a second PCR of about 7 to 12 cycles. TCRdb re-analysed the 5' RACE reads in MiXCR, keeping a single row per CDR3 protein. The sample consists of more than 450,000 distinct CDR3 sequences, 27% of them appearing once. These data were also filed under a second study, of T cells of mothers and their children.

The sequenced sample was blood. The receptors stem from a boy aged 2 to 9 in good health.

Only a few counts were recorded for this clonotype. V usage is TRBV10-3 and J usage is TRBJ2-5; D gene ambiguous. Trimming removed 6 bases at V and 3 bases at J, with 11 bases between. Germline V gene data show CDR1 as ENHRY and CDR2 as SYGVKD. The CDR3 is 13 amino acids. The DNA for the CDR3 is TGTGCCATCAGACACGACATCAAAGAGACCCAGTACTTC. It is translated as CAIRHDIKETQYF.

The table lists this clonotype with a few counts. V usage is TRBV27 and J usage is TRBJ1-4; D not certain. Germline CDR1 is MNHEY and CDR2 is SMNVEV (reference sequence). The CDR3 sequence is 13 residues long. V was cut by 5 bases and J by 10 bases, with 14 bases left in between. As DNA, the CDR3 is TGTGCCAGCAGTATTGTGAGGGAAGGAAAACTGTTTTTT. Encoded protein: CASSIVREGKLFF.

This clonotype was counted only a few times. This chain connects TRBV6-2 or TRBV6-3 to TRBJ1-2, with 7 positions matching TRBD1. V gave up 5 bases and J gave up 7 bases; unmatched junction bases: 4. CDR3 length: 12 amino acids. The germline V gene has CDR1 MNHEY and CDR2 SVGEGT. The chain's CDR3 is CASSRGLPGYTF. CDR3 DNA sequence: TGTGCCAGCAGTAGGGGGCTTCCTGGCTACACCTTC.

The chain joins TRBV20-1 to TRBJ2-1; TRBD2 agrees at 9 bases. This CDR3 spans 14 amino acids. CDR1 and CDR2 from the germline V gene are DFQATT and SNEGSKA (reference sequence). V shed 3 bases, J shed 5 bases, and the junction held 5 bases outside the gene matches. CDR3 sequence: CSASGTSPNNEQFF. In nucleotides, the CDR3 is TGCAGTGCTAGTGGGACTAGCCCCAACAATGAGCAGTTCTTC.

At least ten counts were recorded for this clonotype. This chain uses TRBV6-5 with TRBJ2-3; unclear D gene. Germline V CDR1 and CDR2: MNHEY, SVGAGI. The CDR3 has 13 amino acids. V was trimmed by 7 bases and J by 1 base, leaving 9 bases between them. This CDR3 is CASKASGTDTQYF. The CDR3 nucleotides read TGTGCCAGCAAAGCTTCCGGCACAGATACGCAGTATTTT.

The CDR3 region has the DNA TGCAGTGCTAAGACGGGCTCCTACGAGCAGTACTTC. It translates to CSAKTGSYEQYF. The chain employs TRBV20-1 and TRBJ2-7; D not certain. V was cut by 4 bases and J by 0 bases, with 7 bases left in between. CDR1 and CDR2 (germline): DFQATT, SNEGSKA (reference sequence). The length of the CDR3 is 12 residues.

This clonotype was counted a few times. The CDR3 nucleotides read TGTGCCAGCAGCGCCCTGAGGGGGGCGACAGATACGCAGTATTTT. Translation gives CASSALRGATDTQYF. This rearrangement joins TRBV13 to TRBJ2-3, with D perhaps being TRBD1 or TRBD2 (6 bases each). Germline V gene lookup returns CDR1 PRHDT and CDR2 FYEKMQ (reference sequence). Trimming cost V 5 bases and J 3 bases, with 15 bases left between them. The CDR3 spans 15 residues.

This clonotype was seen a few times. The chain uses TRBV18 and TRBJ1-5; a possible D gene is TRBD1 (5 bases). Germline V gene sequence: CDR1 KGHSH, CDR2 LQKENI. The CDR3 sequence is 14 residues long. Trimming pared 3 bases from V and 2 bases from J, leaving 8 bases between. The CDR3 reads CASSPVGGNQPQHF. In DNA form, the CDR3 reads TGTGCCAGCTCACCCGTGGGGGGCAATCAGCCCCAGCATTTT.

This clonotype was observed a handful of times. The V and J genes are TRBV27 and TRBJ2-5, with a tentative D call TRBD1 (6 bases). The V end was cut by 6 bases, the J end by 1 base, with 12 bases between. This CDR3 spans 14 amino acids. Germline V gene data show CDR1 as MNHEY and CDR2 as SMNVEV (reference sequence). The chain's CDR3 is CASSPGHIQETQYF. The CDR3 region has the DNA TGTGCCAGCAGCCCGGGACACATCCAAGAGACCCAGTACTTC.

This chain joins TRBV20-1 and TRBJ2-4; TRBD2 agrees at 7 bases. The germline CDR1 and CDR2 sequences are DFQATT and SNEGSKA (reference sequence). This CDR3 region has 14 residues. Written as DNA, the CDR3 is TGCAATGTTCAGCTAGCGGTAGCCAAAAACATTCAGTACTTC. Translated: CNVQLAVAKNIQYF.

The CDR3 reads CASSFTSGGVYEQYF. CDR3 nucleotide sequence: TGTGCCAGCAGTTTCACCAGCGGGGGGGTTTACGAGCAGTACTTC. The genes are TRBV12-3 or TRBV12-4 and TRBJ2-7, with TRBD2 matching over 10 bases. This CDR3 spans 15 amino acids. The trim removed 3 bases at V and 4 bases at J, leaving 6 bases unmatched.

The chain recombines TRBV6-2 or TRBV6-3 with TRBJ2-1; 13 bases map to TRBD2. In germline, CDR1 is MNHEY, CDR2 SVGEGT. The CDR3 contains 20 residues. The trim removed 4 bases at V and 4 bases at J, leaving 16 bases unmatched. DNA for the CDR3: TGTGCCAGCAGTTTTCCGGGACTAGCGGGAACGAAGACTTCTTACAATGAGCAGTTCTTC. This translates into CASSFPGLAGTKTSYNEQFF.

This clonotype was counted a few times. The genes are TRBV20-1 and TRBJ2-7; 7 bases are shared with TRBD2. This CDR3 contains 15 residues. J gave up 0 bases and V 3 bases, and 8 bases lay outside the gene matches. CDR1 is DFQATT, CDR2 SNEGSKA, per germline (reference sequence). The DNA of the CDR3 is TGCAGTGCTAGTTCCCTAGCGGTTAGCTCCTACGAGCAGTACTTC. It encodes CSASSLAVSSYEQYF.

This chain links TRBV11-2 with TRBJ1-2; TRBD1 matches 8 bases. V trimming: 5 bases; J trimming: 8 bases; junction bases outside the gene matches: 7. There are 13 residues in the CDR3. Germline V gene lookup returns CDR1 SGHAT and CDR2 FQNNGV. CDR3 sequence (DNA): TGTGCCAGCAGCCCTAACAGGGGGAGAGGCTACACCTTC. It specifies CASSPNRGRGYTF.

The chain carries TRBV3-1 and TRBJ2-1, with a tentative D call TRBD2 (5 bases). CDR1 and CDR2 (germline): LGHDT, YNNKEL (reference sequence). V gave up 1 base and J gave up 7 bases, with 8 bases separating them. CDR3 length: 13 residues. The CDR3 sequence: CASSQVERNEQFF. CDR3 DNA: TGTGCCAGCAGCCAAGTGGAGCGGAATGAGCAGTTCTTC.

This clonotype was detected a few times. The chain recombines TRBV15 with TRBJ2-3; 9 bases align to TRBD2. CDR1 and CDR2 (germline): LNHNV, YYDKDF (reference sequence). The CDR3 length is 19 residues. V lost 5 bases and J lost 0; bases outside the gene matches: 15. CDR3 coding DNA: TGTGCCACCAGCCCGAGCCGCGGGGGGGGATCACTCAGCACAGATACGCAGTATTTT. Its translation is CATSPSRGGGSLSTDTQYF.

The chain joins TRBV7-9 to TRBJ1-1; D unresolved. Trimming pared 2 bases from V and 1 base from J, leaving 5 bases between. Per germline, CDR1 SEHNR and CDR2 FQNEAQ (reference sequence). The CDR3 spans 13 residues. The CDR3 spells CASSLLTNTEAFF. The CDR3 DNA reads as TGTGCCAGCAGCTTACTTACGAACACTGAAGCTTTCTTT.

This clonotype has more than one count but fewer than ten. The chain recombines TRBV20-1 with TRBJ1-4, with 7 bases identical to TRBD1. In germline, CDR1 is DFQATT, CDR2 SNEGSKA (reference sequence). CDR3 length: 13 residues. Unmatched junction bases numbered 9, after V lost 6 bases and J lost 8 bases. The CDR3 DNA reads TGCAGTGCCCGACAGGGAATTGGCGAAAAACTGTTTTTT. Translating it yields CSARQGIGEKLFF.

This chain connects TRBV6-5 to TRBJ2-4; TRBD2 matches at 9 bases. The CDR3 is made up of 14 amino acids. The germline CDR1 and CDR2 sequences are MNHEY and SVGAGI. The trim removed 6 bases at V and 7 bases at J, leaving 7 bases unmatched. The CDR3 sequence: CASRDSGGQNIQYF. In DNA, the CDR3 is TGTGCCAGCAGAGATAGCGGGGGTCAGAACATTCAGTACTTC.

V is TRBV29-1 and J is TRBJ1-2, with D tentatively TRBD1 (5 bases). V gave up 1 base and J gave up 2 bases, with 11 bases separating them. This CDR3 is built from 14 residues. CDR1 and CDR2 (germline): SQVTM, ANQGSEA. The CDR3 spells CSVEVGVQNYGYTF. The DNA of the CDR3 is TGCAGCGTTGAAGTAGGGGTCCAGAACTATGGCTACACCTTC.

The V and J genes are TRBV28 and TRBJ2-7; a weak D match, TRBD1 (5 bases). Germline V gene data show CDR1 as MDHEN and CDR2 as SYDVKM. Trimming removed 4 bases from V and 0 bases from J, with 13 bases in between. The CDR3 is 15 residues long. CDR3 region: CASSSPRVASYEQYF. The CDR3 DNA sequence: TGTGCCAGCAGTTCCCCCAGGGTTGCCTCCTACGAGCAGTACTTC.

This sequence joins TRBV7-9 and TRBJ1-1; tentative D call: TRBD1 (6 bases). V lost 8 bases and J 1 base, leaving 17 bases between the germline ends. CDR1 is SEHNR, CDR2 FQNEAQ, per germline (reference sequence). The CDR3 extends over 15 amino acids. For the CDR3, the DNA is TGTGCCAGCTGCCCTTTCCAAGGGGGGAACACTGAAGCTTTCTTT. Translation: CASCPFQGGNTEAFF.

This clonotype has just one count. The CDR3 region is CASRREDQETQYF. The CDR3 DNA reads TGTGCCTCCAGGCGGGAGGATCAAGAGACCCAGTACTTC. This chain joins TRBV10-3 and TRBJ2-5, with 8 bases that match TRBD2. The CDR3 sequence is 13 residues long. Germline V gives CDR1 ENHRY, CDR2 SYGVKD. J lost 2 bases, V lost 11 bases, and 7 bases had no gene match.

This clonotype was recorded a few times. A read error may explain this, as a much larger clone is one base away. This chain joins TRBV5-6 and TRBJ1-2; a possible D gene is TRBD1 (5 bases). Germline V gene lookup returns CDR1 SGHDT and CDR2 YYEEEE. V was clipped by 6 bases and J by 4 bases, with 10 bases between them. The CDR3 totals 12 residues. The DNA of the CDR3 is TGTGCCAGCACCTTAGACAGCTATGGCTACACCTTC. Amino acids: CASTLDSYGYTF.

Note on this clonotype: One junction end disagrees with the germline gene, perhaps due to a read error. The rearrangement uses TRBV5-1 and TRBJ2-5, with D unresolved. Germline CDR1 is SGHRS and CDR2 is YFSETQ. This CDR3 contains 14 residues. CDR3 DNA sequence: TGCGCCAGCGGCTTGATGCAGATACAAGAGACCCAGTACTTC. It translates to CASGLMQIQETQYF. Looking up the rest from reference TRBV5-1 and TRBJ2-5 gives the full variable domain: KAGVTQTPRYLIKTRGQQVTLSCSPISGHRSVSWYQQTPGQGLQFLFEYFSETQRNKGNFPGRFSGRQFSNSRSEMNVSTLELGDSALYLCASGLMQIQETQYFGPGTRLLVL.

This clonotype was seen only a few times. This sequence joins TRBV4-2 and TRBJ1-5; D perhaps matches TRBD1 (5 bases). In germline, CDR1 is LGHNA, CDR2 YNFKEQ. The CDR3 extends over 16 amino acids. The V gene lost 1 base and the J gene lost 6 bases, with 16 bases spanning the gap. In DNA form, the CDR3 reads TGTGCCAGCAGCCAAGCTCAGGGAAACCTACGTCAGCCCCAGCATTTT. Protein product: CASSQAQGNLRQPQHF.

The V gene is TRBV10-3, the J gene TRBJ2-1; a possible D gene is TRBD2 (6 bases). The germline V and J ends were trimmed by 10 bases and 0 bases, with 16 bases remaining between them. The CDR3 loop spans 15 amino acids. The germline V gene encodes CDR1 ENHRY and CDR2 SYGVKD. CDR3 DNA: TGTGCCACCGTGACCGGGGGACTCTCCTACAATGAGCAGTTCTTC. Encoded protein: CATVTGGLSYNEQFF.

This chain connects TRBV6-1 to TRBJ2-5; 8 bases map to TRBD2. The J call may not be correct, given that the DNA end is closer to TRBJ2-1. This CDR3 region has 15 residues. Per germline, CDR1 MNHNS and CDR2 SASEGT. The CDR3 DNA reads TGTGCCAGCAGTGAAAGACTAGCGTCAAACAATGAGCAGTTCTTC. Its translation: CASSERLASNNEQFF.